This TCR beta chain was captured by sequencing in a study of T cells in Graves' hyperthyroidism and ophthalmopathy. Broader study findings: In validation, the model predicted ophthalmopathy. These predictions came a median 6.5 months before onset. Blood also showed most of the thyroid clonotypes that were expanded above 0.001.

Comment on this clonotype: What it recognizes is unknown.

Using RNA transcripts as the source, TCR beta CDR3 regions were amplified. When the TCR CDR3 underwent first-round RT-PCR, the HTBI primer set was used. TCRdb re-called the multiplex PCR reads with MiXCR, one entry per CDR3 protein. This repertoire shows fewer than 650,000 distinct CDR3 sequences, 46% found once; its top ten account for about two fifths. Germline CDR1 and CDR2: SGHDN and FVKESK. The CDR3 runs to 14 residues. The J segment lost 2 bases and the V segment lost 3 bases, leaving 2 bases of the junction unmatched. Diagnosis rested on symptoms, serum thyroxine and TRAb, thyroid ultrasound, and orbital computed tomography.

Material for sequencing was peripheral blood or thyroid tissue (not recorded which). This TCR derives from an adult woman with Graves' disease, either hyperthyroidism or ophthalmopathy (not recorded which). The chain is built from TRBV14 and TRBJ2-7; 9 nucleotides match TRBD2. CDR3 in amino acids: CASSQGTSTYEQYF. The CDR3 DNA follows: TGTGCCAGCAGCCAGGGGACTAGCACCTACGAGCAGTACTTC.